This TCR beta chain was obtained from a study of T cell clonotyping in hematopoietic cell transplantation. Overall study: Pretransplant recipient samples were taken after cytoreduction.

Overall study findings and caveats: Pathologically expanded recipient clonotypes increased progressively from day 30 to day 180 as diversity fell. CD4 and CD8 repertoire contributions could not be separated without sorting. Higher Inverse Simpson Index values in graft donor and pretransplant recipient predicted broader posttransplant TCR diversity.

The table came from immunoSEQ multiplex PCR; TCRdb's copy has only in-frame clones and leaves some out. The top ten hold about 5.6% of the sample, which has some 49,000 clones, 70% to 90% seen once. The CDR3 has 14 residues. Germline-derived CDR1 and CDR2 are MDHEN and SYDVKM. The V and J ends lost 6 bases and 9 bases respectively, with 17 bases between them. Of note for this clone: Its cognate antigen is unknown.

The time point denotes: recipient sample about 28 days before transplant, after cytoreduction. Specimen: peripheral blood mononuclear cells, collected before stem cell transplant. V gene TRBV28 combines with J gene TRBJ2-2; TRBD1 is a possible D gene (6 bases). This receptor was taken from a man aged 55 to 70 with biphenotypic leukemia. Some clones in this sample may be carry-over from other donors' samples. The CDR3 nucleotides read TGTGCCAGCAGGCCCATGGACAGCCACCGGGAGCTGTTTTTT. Translation: CASRPMDSHRELFF.